This T cell receptor beta chain appears in the sequencing data of a study of T cell responses to AZD1222 COVID-19 vaccine. Broader study findings: Along spike, vaccine-associated CD4 TCRs were found throughout, with dominance at 160-218 and 743-854.

Profiled with immunoSEQ multiplex PCR; TCRdb holds only in-frame clones, not every one. The sample carries about 200,000 clones, 93% recorded once. To note about this clone: Its antigen remains unidentified.

The V end lost 1 base, the J end lost 6 bases, and 16 bases lay between the germline ends. Germline CDR1 and CDR2: MGHRA and YSYEKL. The CDR3 is 16 residues long. This receptor was obtained from an adult who received the AZD1222 COVID-19 vaccine. This specimen was peripheral blood, taken 28 days after the second AZD1222 dose. The chain is built from TRBV4-1 and TRBJ2-1; D not certain. Written as DNA, the CDR3 is TGCGCCAGCAGCCAAGCCAAAGGGCTACGGTTCAATGAGCAGTTCTTC. It yields the protein CASSQAKGLRFNEQFF.